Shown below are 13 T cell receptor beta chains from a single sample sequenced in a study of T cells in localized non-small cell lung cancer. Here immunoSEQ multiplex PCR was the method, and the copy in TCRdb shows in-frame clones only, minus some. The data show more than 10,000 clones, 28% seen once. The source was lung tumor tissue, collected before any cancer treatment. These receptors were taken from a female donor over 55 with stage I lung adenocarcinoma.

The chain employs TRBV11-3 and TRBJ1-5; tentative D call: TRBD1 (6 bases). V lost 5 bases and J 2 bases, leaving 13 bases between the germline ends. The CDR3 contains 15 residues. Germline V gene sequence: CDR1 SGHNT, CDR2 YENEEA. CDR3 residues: CASSVQGKGNQPQHF. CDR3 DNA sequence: TGTGCCAGCAGCGTACAGGGCAAGGGCAATCAGCCCCAGCATTTT.

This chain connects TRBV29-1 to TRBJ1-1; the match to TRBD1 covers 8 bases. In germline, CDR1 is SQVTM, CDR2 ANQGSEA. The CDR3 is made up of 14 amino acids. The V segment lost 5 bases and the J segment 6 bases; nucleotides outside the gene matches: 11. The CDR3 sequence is CSVPGTGGWAEAFF. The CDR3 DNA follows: TGCAGCGTTCCCGGGACAGGAGGGTGGGCTGAAGCTTTCTTT.

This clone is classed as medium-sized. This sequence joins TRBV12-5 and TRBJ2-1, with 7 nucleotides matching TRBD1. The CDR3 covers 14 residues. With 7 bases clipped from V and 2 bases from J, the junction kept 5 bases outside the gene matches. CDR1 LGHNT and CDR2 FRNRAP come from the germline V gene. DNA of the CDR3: TGTGCTAGTGTTCCCGGACAGGCCTACAATGAGCAGTTCTTC. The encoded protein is CASVPGQAYNEQFF. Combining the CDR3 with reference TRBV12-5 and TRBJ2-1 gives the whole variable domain DARVTQTPRHKVTEMGQEVTMRCQPILGHNTVFWYRQTMMQGLELLAYFRNRAPLDDSGMPKDRFSAEMPDATLATLKIQPSEPRDSAVYFCASVPGQAYNEQFFGPGTRLTVL.

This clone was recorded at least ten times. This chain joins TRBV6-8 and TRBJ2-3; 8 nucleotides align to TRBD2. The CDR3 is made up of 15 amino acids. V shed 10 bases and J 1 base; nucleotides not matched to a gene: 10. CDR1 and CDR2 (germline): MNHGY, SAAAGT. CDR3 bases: TGTGCCATCAGATCACTAGCGGCGGGCACAGATACGCAGTATTTT. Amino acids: CAIRSLAAGTDTQYF.

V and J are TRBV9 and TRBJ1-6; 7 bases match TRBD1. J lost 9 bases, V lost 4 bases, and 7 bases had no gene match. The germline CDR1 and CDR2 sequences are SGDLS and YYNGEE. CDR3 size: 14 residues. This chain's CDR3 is CASSPTGQPSPLHF. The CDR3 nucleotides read TGTGCCAGCAGCCCGACGGGACAGCCTTCACCCCTCCACTTT.

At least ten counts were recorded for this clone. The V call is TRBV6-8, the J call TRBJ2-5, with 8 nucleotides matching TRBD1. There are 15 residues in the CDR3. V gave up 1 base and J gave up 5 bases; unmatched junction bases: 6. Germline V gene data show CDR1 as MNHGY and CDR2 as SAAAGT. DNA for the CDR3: TGTGCCAGCAGTTACTTATCAGGGGGCTCGGAGACCCAGTACTTC. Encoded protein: CASSYLSGGSETQYF.

The CDR3 bases are TGTGCCAGCAGCTTGGGACAATCCCTGCCTAACTATGGCTACACCTTC. It encodes CASSLGQSLPNYGYTF. The V call is TRBV11-3, the J call TRBJ1-2; possible D gene TRBD1, 6 bases. Trimming removed 3 bases from V and 0 bases from J, with 14 bases in between. In germline, CDR1 is SGHNT, CDR2 YENEEA. The CDR3 is 16 residues long. Based on the CDR3 plus reference TRBV11-3 and TRBJ1-2, the full variable domain is EAGVVQSPRYKIIEKKQPVAFWCNPISGHNTLYWYLQNLGQGPELLIRYENEEAVDDSQLPKDRFSAERLKGVDSTLKIQPAELGDSAVYLCASSLGQSLPNYGYTFGSGTRLTVV.

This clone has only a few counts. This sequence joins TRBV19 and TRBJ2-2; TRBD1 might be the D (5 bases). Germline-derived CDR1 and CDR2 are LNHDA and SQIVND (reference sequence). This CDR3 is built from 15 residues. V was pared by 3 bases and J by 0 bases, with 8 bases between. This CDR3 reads CASSISGTNTGELFF. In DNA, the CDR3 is TGTGCCAGTAGTATTTCAGGGACGAACACCGGGGAGCTGTTTTTT. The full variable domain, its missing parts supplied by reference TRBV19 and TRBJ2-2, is DGGITQSPKYLFRKEGQNVTLSCEQNLNHDAMYWYRQDPGQGLRLIYYSQIVNDFQKGDIAEGYSVSREKKESFPLTVTSAQKNPTAFYLCASSISGTNTGELFFGEGSRLTVL.

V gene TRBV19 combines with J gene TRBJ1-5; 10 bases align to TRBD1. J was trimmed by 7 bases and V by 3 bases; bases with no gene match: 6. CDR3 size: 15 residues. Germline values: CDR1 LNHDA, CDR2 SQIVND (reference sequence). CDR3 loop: CASSIGGQGMQPQHF. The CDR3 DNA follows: TGTGCCAGTAGTATCGGGGGACAGGGGATGCAGCCCCAGCATTTT.

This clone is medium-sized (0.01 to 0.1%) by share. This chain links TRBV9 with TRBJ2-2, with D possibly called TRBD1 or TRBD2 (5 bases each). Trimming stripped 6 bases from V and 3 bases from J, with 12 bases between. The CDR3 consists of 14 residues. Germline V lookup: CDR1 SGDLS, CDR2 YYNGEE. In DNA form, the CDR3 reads TGTGCCAGCACCTTTGGGACCCACACCGGGGAGCTGTTTTTT. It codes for CASTFGTHTGELFF.

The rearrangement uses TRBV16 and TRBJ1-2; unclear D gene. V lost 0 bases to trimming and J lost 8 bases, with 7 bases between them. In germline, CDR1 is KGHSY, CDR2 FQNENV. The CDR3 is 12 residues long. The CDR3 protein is CASSQSRVGYTF. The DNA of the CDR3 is TGTGCCAGCAGCCAATCGAGGGTAGGCTACACCTTC.

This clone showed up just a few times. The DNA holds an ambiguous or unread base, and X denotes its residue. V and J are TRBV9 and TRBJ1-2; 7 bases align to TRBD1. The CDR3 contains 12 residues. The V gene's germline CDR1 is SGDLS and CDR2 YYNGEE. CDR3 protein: CXTGTANYGYTF. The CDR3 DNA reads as TGTGYCACTGGGACAGCTAACTATGGCTACACCTTC.

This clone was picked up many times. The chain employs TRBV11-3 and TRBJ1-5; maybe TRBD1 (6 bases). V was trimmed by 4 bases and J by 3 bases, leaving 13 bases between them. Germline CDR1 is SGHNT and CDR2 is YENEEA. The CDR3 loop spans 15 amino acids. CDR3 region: CASSSWTALNQPQHF. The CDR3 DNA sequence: TGTGCCAGCAGCTCCTGGACAGCTCTCAATCAGCCCCAGCATTTT.